This T cell receptor (beta chain) appears in the sequencing data of a study of CD8+ T cells in alopecia areata. Study-level background: Patients in the treated group were given tofacitinib by mouth, 5 to 10 mg twice a day.

The treatment here: oral pan-JAK inhibitor, 5-10 mg twice daily. Starting from PBMCs, sorting isolated CD4+ and CD8+ T cells. Extraction and reverse transcription of RNA yielded cDNA as the sequencing template. The table came from immunoSEQ multiplex PCR; TCRdb's copy has only in-frame clones and leaves some out. The sample contains 200,000 to 250,000 clones, about 64% of which appear only once. CDR1 SQVTM and CDR2 ANQGSEA come from the germline V gene. This CDR3 comprises 16 residues. V was pared by 6 bases and J by 5 bases, with 18 bases of the junction left unmatched. The chain links TRBV29-1 to TRBJ1-1; 7 nucleotides line up with TRBD1. This clonotype originated in a human donor with alopecia areata. The sequenced sample was CD4+ T cells sorted from blood, obtained at week 4, from a patient treated with tofacitinib. In DNA, the CDR3 is TGCAGCGTGGATCTCCCGAAGGGGGCGCCTGGTACTGAAGCTTTCTTT. Translating it yields CSVDLPKGAPGTEAFF.